A single T cell receptor beta chain is shown here with its context. Its matching antigen is unknown. The data stem from a study of cytotoxic CD8 clonotypes in ibrutinib-treated CLL. Study-wide results and caveats: Relative to age-matched healthy donors, clonality at baseline was higher, and it tracked circulating CD8+ T-cell counts. Public clonotypes were rare and shrank or held steady on treatment. The clonality went up when patients responded to ibrutinib and dropped back toward baseline at progression.

The protocol was immunoSEQ multiplex PCR, while the TCRdb copy is restricted to in-frame clones and leaves out a portion. The table has around 310,000 clones, around four fifths seen once; the top ten hold about 6.7%. The material sequenced was PBMCs, taken before ibrutinib treatment. The TCR was taken from a human donor with chronic lymphocytic leukemia.

In DNA form, the CDR3 reads TGTGCCAGCAGTTCCCTATCAGGGTTCTACGAGCAGTACTTC. Translating it yields CASSSLSGFYEQYF. The gene calls are TRBV27 and TRBJ2-7; a possible D gene is TRBD1 (5 bases). The CDR3 contains 14 residues. Trimming shortened V by 4 bases and J by 3 bases, and 13 bases separated the two germline ends. The germline CDR1 and CDR2 sequences are MNHEY and SMNVEV (reference sequence).